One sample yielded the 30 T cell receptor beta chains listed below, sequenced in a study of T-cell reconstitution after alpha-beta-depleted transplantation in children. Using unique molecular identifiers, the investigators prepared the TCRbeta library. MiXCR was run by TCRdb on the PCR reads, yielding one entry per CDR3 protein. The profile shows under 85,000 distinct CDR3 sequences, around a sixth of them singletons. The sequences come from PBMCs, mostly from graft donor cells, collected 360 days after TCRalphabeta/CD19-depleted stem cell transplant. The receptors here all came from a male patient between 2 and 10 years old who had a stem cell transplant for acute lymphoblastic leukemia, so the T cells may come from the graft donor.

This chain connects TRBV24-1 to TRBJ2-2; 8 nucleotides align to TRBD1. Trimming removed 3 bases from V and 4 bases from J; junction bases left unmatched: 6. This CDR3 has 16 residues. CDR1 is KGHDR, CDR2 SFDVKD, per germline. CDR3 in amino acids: CATSDPGQGATGELFF. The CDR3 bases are TGTGCCACCAGTGATCCCGGACAGGGAGCCACCGGGGAGCTGTTTTTT.

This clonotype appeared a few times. The CDR3 region is CASSWTSGRKETQYF. The CDR3 DNA is TGTGCCAGCAGTTGGACTAGCGGGAGGAAAGAGACCCAGTACTTC. V usage is TRBV12-3 or TRBV12-4 and J usage is TRBJ2-5; TRBD2 aligns across 14 bases. CDR3 length: 15 amino acids. V shed 4 bases and J 3 bases; nucleotides not matched to a gene: 1.

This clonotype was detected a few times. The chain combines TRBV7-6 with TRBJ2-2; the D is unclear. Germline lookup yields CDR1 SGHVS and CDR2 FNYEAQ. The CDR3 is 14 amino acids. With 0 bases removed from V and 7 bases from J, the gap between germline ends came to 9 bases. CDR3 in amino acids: CASSLAVGSGELFF. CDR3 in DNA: TGTGCCAGCAGCTTAGCGGTTGGAAGCGGGGAGCTGTTTTTT.

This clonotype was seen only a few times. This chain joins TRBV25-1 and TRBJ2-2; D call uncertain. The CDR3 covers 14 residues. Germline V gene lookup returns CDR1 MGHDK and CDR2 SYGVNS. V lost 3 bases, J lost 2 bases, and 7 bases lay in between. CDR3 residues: CASSERRNTGELFF. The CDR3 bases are TGTGCCAGCAGTGAGAGGAGAAACACCGGGGAGCTGTTTTTT.

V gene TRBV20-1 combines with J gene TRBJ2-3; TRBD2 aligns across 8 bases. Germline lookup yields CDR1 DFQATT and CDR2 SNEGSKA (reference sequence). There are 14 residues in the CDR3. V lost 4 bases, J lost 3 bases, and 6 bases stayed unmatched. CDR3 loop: CSATHGRVTDTQYF. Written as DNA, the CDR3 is TGCAGTGCTACCCACGGGAGGGTAACAGATACGCAGTATTTT.

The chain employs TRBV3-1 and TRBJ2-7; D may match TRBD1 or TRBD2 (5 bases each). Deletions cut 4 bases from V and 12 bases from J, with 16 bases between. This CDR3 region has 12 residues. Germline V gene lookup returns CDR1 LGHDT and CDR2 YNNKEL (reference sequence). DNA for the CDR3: TGTGCCAGCAGCCTAACCCGGGACGTTTGGTACTTC. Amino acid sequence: CASSLTRDVWYF.

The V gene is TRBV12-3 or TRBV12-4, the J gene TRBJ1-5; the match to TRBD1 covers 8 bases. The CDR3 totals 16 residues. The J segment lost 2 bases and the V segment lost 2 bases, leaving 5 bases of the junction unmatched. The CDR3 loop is CASSLRQGAGNQPQHF. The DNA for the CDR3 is TGTGCCAGCAGTTTACGGCAGGGGGCCGGCAATCAGCCCCAGCATTTT.

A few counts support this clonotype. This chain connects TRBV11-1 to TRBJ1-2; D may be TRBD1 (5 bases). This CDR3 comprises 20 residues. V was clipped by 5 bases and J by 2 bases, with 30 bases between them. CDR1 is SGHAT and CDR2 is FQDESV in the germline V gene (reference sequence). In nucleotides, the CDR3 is TGTGCCAGCAGCACAGACCGACCCGCGGGGGGTGGACCCGGAAACTATGGCTACACCTTC. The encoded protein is CASSTDRPAGGGPGNYGYTF.

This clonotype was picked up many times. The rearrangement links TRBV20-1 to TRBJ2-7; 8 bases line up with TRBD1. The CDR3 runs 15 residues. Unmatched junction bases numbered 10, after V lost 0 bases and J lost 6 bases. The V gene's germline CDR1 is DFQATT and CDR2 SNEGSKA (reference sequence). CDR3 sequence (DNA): TGCAGTGCTAGAGATGCGGTCAGGGGGCGGCTCGAGCAGTACTTC. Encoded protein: CSARDAVRGRLEQYF.

This chain's CDR3 is CATSTGTSGILYNEQFF. The DNA of the CDR3 is TGTGCCACCAGTACCGGGACTAGCGGGATCCTTTACAATGAGCAGTTCTTC. The chain links TRBV24-1 to TRBJ2-1, with 13 bases fitting TRBD2. Germline V gene sequence: CDR1 KGHDR, CDR2 SFDVKD. The CDR3 spans 17 residues. The V and J ends lost 6 bases and 4 bases, in that order; junction bases with no gene match: 8.

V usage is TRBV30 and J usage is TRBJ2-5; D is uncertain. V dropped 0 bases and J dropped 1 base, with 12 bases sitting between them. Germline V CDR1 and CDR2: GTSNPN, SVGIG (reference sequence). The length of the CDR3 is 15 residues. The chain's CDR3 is CAWSVRRGVQETQYF. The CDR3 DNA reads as TGTGCCTGGAGTGTACGACGAGGAGTCCAAGAGACCCAGTACTTC.

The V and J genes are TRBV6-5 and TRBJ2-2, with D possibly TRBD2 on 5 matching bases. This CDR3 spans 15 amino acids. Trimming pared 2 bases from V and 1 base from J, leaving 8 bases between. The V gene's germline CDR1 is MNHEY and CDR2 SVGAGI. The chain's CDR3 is CASSYAGWNTGELFF. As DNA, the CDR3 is TGTGCCAGCAGTTACGCGGGCTGGAACACCGGGGAGCTGTTTTTT.

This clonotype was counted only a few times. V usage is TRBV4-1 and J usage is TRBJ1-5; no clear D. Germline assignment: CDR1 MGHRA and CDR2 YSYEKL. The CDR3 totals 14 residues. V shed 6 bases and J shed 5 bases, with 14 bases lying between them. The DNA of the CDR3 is TGCGCCAGCAGTCACCACCGCGGATATCAGCCCCAGCATTTT. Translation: CASSHHRGYQPQHF.

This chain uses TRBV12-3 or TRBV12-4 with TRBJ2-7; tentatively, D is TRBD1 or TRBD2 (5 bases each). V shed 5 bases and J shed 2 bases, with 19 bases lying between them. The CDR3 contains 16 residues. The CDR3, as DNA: TGTGCCAGCAGTAGGGGATTGTGGACTCTAGCCTACGAGCAGTACTTC. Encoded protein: CASSRGLWTLAYEQYF.

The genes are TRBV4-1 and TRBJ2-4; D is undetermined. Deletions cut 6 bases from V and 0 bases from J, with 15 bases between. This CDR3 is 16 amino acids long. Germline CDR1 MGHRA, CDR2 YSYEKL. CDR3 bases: TGCGCCAGCAGTCCCTACCACCATCTAGCCAAAAACATTCAGTACTTC. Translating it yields CASSPYHHLAKNIQYF.

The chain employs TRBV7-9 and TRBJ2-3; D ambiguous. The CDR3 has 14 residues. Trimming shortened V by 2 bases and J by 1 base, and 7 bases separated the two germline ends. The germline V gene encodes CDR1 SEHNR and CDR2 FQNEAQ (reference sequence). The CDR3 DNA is TGTGCCAGCAGCTTACTGTGGGGCACAGATACGCAGTATTTT. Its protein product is CASSLLWGTDTQYF.

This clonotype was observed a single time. The CDR3 DNA follows: TGCGCCAGCAGTAGGACTAGCGGAACCGGGGAGCTGTTTTTT. Translating it yields CASSRTSGTGELFF. The chain is built from TRBV5-1 and TRBJ2-2; 10 positions match TRBD2. The V segment lost 5 bases and the J segment 5 bases; nucleotides outside the gene matches: 3. There are 14 residues in the CDR3. Germline V gene lookup returns CDR1 SGHRS and CDR2 YFSETQ.

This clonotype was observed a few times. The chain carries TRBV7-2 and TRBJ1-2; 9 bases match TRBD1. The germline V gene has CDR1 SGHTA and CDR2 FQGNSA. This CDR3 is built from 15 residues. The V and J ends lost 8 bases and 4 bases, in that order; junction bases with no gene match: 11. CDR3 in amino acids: CASSRDRASSYGYTF. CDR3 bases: TGTGCCAGCTCCCGGGACAGGGCTTCTTCCTATGGCTACACCTTC.

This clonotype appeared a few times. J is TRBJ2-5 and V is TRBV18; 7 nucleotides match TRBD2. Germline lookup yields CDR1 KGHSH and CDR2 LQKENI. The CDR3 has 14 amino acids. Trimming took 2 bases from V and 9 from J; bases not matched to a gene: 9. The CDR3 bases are TGTGCCAGCTCACCAGGGACTAACCAAGTTCCCCAGTACTTC. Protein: CASSPGTNQVPQYF.

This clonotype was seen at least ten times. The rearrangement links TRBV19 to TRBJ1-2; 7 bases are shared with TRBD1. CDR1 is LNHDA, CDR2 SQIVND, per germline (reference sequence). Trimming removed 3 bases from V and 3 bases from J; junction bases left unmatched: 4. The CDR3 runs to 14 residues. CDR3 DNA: TGTGCCAGTAGTATTCGGCAGGGGGACTATGGCTACACCTTC. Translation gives CASSIRQGDYGYTF. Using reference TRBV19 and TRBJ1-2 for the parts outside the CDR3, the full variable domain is DGGITQSPKYLFRKEGQNVTLSCEQNLNHDAMYWYRQDPGQGLRLIYYSQIVNDFQKGDIAEGYSVSREKKESFPLTVTSAQKNPTAFYLCASSIRQGDYGYTFGSGTRLTVV.

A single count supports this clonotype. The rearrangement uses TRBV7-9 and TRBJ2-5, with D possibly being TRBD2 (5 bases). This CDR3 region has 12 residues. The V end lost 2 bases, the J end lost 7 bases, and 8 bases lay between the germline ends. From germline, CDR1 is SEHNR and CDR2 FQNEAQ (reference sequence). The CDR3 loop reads CASSLRDLTQYF. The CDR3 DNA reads TGTGCCAGCAGCTTACGGGATCTGACCCAGTACTTC.

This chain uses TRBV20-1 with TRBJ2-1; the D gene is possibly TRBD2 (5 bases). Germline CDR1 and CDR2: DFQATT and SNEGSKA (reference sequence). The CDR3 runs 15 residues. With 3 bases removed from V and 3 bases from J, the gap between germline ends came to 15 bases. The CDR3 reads CSARSRDGSYNEQFF. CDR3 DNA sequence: TGCAGTGCTAGGAGCCGGGATGGAAGCTACAATGAGCAGTTCTTC.

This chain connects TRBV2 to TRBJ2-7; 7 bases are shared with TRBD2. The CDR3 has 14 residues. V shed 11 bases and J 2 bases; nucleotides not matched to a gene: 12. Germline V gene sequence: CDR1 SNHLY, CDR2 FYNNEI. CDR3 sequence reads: CASKGLAAPYEQYF. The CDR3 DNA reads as TGTGCCTCCAAGGGTCTAGCGGCCCCCTACGAGCAGTACTTC.

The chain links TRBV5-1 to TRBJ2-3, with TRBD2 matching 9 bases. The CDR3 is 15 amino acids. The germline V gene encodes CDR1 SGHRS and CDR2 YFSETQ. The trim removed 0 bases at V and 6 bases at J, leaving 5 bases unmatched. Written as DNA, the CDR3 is TGCGCCAGCAGCTTGGCAGCGGGAGGTATGGATACGCAGTATTTT. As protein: CASSLAAGGMDTQYF.

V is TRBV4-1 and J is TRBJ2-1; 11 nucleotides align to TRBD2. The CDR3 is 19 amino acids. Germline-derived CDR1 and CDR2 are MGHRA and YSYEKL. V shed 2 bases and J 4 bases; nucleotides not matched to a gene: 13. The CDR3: CASSQPGTSGAAPYNEQFF. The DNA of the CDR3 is TGCGCCAGCAGCCAACCAGGGACTAGCGGAGCCGCACCGTACAATGAGCAGTTCTTC.

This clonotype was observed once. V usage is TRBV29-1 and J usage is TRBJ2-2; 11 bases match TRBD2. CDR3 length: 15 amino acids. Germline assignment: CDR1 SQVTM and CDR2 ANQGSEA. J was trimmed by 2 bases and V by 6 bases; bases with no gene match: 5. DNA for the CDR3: TGCAGCGTCGCCCTAGCGGGAGGAAACACCGGGGAGCTGTTTTTT. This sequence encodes CSVALAGGNTGELFF.

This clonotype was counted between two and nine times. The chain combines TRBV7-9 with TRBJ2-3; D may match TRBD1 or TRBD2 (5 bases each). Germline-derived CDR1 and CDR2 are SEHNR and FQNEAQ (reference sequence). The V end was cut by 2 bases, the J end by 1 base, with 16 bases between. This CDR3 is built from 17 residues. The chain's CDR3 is CASSLNWDGTRTDTQYF. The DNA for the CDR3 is TGTGCCAGCAGCTTAAATTGGGACGGGACCCGCACAGATACGCAGTATTTT.

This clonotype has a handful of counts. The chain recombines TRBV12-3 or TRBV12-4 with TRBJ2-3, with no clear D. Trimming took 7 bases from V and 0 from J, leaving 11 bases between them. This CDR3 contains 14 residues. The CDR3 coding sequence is TGTGCCAGCACCGACTTTACTAGCACAGATACGCAGTATTTT. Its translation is CASTDFTSTDTQYF.

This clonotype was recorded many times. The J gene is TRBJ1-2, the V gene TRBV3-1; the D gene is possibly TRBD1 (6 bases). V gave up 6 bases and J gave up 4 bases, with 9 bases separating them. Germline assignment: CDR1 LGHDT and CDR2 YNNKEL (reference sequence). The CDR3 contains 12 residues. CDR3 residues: CASRGAAYGYTF. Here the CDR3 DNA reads TGTGCCAGCAGGGGGGCGGCCTATGGCTACACCTTC.

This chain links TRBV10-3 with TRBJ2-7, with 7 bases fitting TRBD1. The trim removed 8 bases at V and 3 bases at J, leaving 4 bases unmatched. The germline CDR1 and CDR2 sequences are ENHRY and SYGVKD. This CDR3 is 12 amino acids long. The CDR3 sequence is CAIRTGNYEQYF. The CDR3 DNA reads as TGTGCCATCCGGACAGGAAACTACGAGCAGTACTTC.